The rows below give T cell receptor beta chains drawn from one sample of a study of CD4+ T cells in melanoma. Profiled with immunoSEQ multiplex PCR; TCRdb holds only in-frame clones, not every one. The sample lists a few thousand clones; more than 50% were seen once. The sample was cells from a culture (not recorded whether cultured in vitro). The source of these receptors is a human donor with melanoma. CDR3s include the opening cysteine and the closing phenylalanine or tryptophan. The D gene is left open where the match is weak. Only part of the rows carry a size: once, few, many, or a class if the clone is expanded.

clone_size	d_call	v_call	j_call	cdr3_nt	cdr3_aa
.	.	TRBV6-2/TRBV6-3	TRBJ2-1	TGTGCCAGCAGTCTCGTCGATGAGCAGTTCTTC	CASSLVDEQFF
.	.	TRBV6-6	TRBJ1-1	TGTGCCAGCAGTCCCCCTCAGGGCGAGGGAAAGACTGAAGCTTTCTTT	CASSPPQGEGKTEAFF
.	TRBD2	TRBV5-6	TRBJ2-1	TGTGCCAGCAGCTTGGGACTAGCGGGGGTCAATGAGCAGTTCTTC	CASSLGLAGVNEQFF
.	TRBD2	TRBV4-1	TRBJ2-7	TGCGCCAGCAGGGCCGGGACTAGCGGGGGTTACCGCTCCTACGAGCAGTACTTC	CASRAGTSGGYRSYEQYF
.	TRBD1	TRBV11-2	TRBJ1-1	TGTGCCAGCAGCTCGGACAGGGGTCGAGAAGCTTTCTTT	CASSSDRGREAFF
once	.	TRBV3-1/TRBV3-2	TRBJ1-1	TGTGCCAGCAGCCTTGAATGGGGGATCACTGAAGCTTTCTTT	CASSLEWGITEAFF
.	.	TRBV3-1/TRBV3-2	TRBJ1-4	TGTGCCAGCAGCCAAGAGGGGAGGAGAAAACTGTTTTTT	CASSQEGRRKLFF
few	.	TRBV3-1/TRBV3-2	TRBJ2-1	TGTGCCAGCAGGGGGGATGGGGCGAATGAGCAGTTCTTC	CASRGDGANEQFF
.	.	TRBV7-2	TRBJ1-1	TGTGCCAGCAGTTCCGGCCCTGAAGCTTTCTTT	CASSSGPEAFF
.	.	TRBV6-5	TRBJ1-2	TGTGCCAGCAGTCGCTTCCAGGGCTATGGCTACACCTTC	CASSRFQGYGYTF
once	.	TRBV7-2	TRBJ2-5	TGTGCCAGCAGGCGGGGTGTCGGGGAGACCCAGTACTTC	CASRRGVGETQYF
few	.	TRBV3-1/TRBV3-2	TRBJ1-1	TGTGCCAGCAGCCAAGCTCAGTTCAACACTGAAGCTTTCTTT	CASSQAQFNTEAFF
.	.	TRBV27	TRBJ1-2	TGTGCCAGCAGATCGGGGGCGAATGGCTACACCTTC	CASRSGANGYTF
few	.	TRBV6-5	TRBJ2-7	TGTGCCAGCAGTTACTCGAGTCCGGGCTACGAGCAGTACTTC	CASSYSSPGYEQYF
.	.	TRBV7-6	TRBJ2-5	TGTGCCAGCAGCTTTAGATTGACTGGGAGCGATTCCCAAGAGACCCAGTACTTC	CASSFRLTGSDSQETQYF
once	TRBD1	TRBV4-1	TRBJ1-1	TGCGCCAGCAGCCTACAGGGGAGTGAAGCTTTCTTT	CASSLQGSEAFF
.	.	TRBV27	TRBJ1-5	TGTGCCAGCAGTCCAGGAGATAATCTGCTCTCCTCCAATCAGCCCCAGCATTTT	CASSPGDNLLSSNQPQHF
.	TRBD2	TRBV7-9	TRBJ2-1	TGTGCCAGCAGCTTTAGACTAGCGGTGAATGAGCAGTTCTTC	CASSFRLAVNEQFF
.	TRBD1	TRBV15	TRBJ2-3	TGTGCCACCAGCTGGGACAGGGGGATGGCAGATACGCAGTATTTT	CATSWDRGMADTQYF
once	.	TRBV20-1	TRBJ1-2	TGCAGTGCTAGGGACAGCGGCTACACCTTC	CSARDSGYTF
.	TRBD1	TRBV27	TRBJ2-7	TGTGCCAGCAGTTTATCACAGGGGGCAGGGGAGCAGTACTTC	CASSLSQGAGEQYF
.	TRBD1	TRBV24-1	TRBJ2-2	TGTGCCACCAGTGATACCGGGACAGGACCCAGGTCCCGGGAGCTGTTTTTT	CATSDTGTGPRSRELFF
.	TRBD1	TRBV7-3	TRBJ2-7	TGTGCCAGCAGCTTAACAGGGGGCAAAGGCTACGAGCAGTACTTC	CASSLTGGKGYEQYF
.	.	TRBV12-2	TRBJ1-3	TGTGCAAGTCGCTTAGCTCTCGGACGGACCTCTGGAAACACCATATATTTT	CASRLALGRTSGNTIYF
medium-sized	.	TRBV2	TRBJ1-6	TGTGCCAGCACGGGAAAGGGGGGTTACGATAATTCACCCCTCCACTTT	CASTGKGGYDNSPLHF
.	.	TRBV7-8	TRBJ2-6	TGTGCCAGCAGCTCTCGAATGGATAGGTCTGGGGCCAACGTCCTGACTTTC	CASSSRMDRSGANVLTF
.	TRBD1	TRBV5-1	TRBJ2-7	TGCGCCAGCAGCTCCCCGGGACAGGGGACCTACGAGCAGTACTTC	CASSSPGQGTYEQYF
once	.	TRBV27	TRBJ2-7	TGTGCCAGCAGTTTGAGAGGAGCTTCCTACGAGCAGTACTTC	CASSLRGASYEQYF
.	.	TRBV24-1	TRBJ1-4	TGTGCCACCAGTGATTTACAGGGCACAACTAATGAAAAACTGTTTTTT	CATSDLQGTTNEKLFF
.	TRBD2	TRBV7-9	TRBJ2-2	TGTGCCAGCAGCTATAGCGGGGGGCGTCGCACCGGGGAGCTGTTTTTT	CASSYSGGRRTGELFF
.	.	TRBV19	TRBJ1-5	TGTGCCAGTAGAGGGGGTGCGGCAGGTCCCCAGCATTTT	CASRGGAAGPQHF
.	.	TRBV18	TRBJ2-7	TGTGCCAGCTCACCAGAGGGGATAAGCTCCTACGAGCAGTACTTC	CASSPEGISSYEQYF
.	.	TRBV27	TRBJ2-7	TGTGCCAGCAGTGGGACGGGAGCCTACGAGCAGTACTTC	CASSGTGAYEQYF
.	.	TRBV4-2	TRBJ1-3	TGTGCCAGCAGCCAAGAGGACAGAGCTGGAAACACCATATATTTT	CASSQEDRAGNTIYF
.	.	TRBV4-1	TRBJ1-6	TGCGCCAGCAGCCAAGAGCCGAGGGTGCAGTCCTATTCACCCCTCCACTTT	CASSQEPRVQSYSPLHF
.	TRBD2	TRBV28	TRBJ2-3	TGTGCCAGCAGTAGAACTAGCGGGAGTACAGATACGCAGTATTTT	CASSRTSGSTDTQYF